The next 26 T cell receptor beta chains were all read from a single sample in a study of PD-1 blockade in mismatch repair-deficient tumors. Assay used: immunoSEQ multiplex PCR; TCRdb lists only in-frame clones, some missing. The sample carries about 130,000 clones, about nine tenths recorded once. The sequences come from peripheral blood, collected about 17 months after starting pembrolizumab. The receptors originated from an adult with mismatch repair-deficient cancer.

The J gene is TRBJ2-7, the V gene TRBV11-1; 8 bases line up with TRBD2. Unmatched junction bases numbered 6, after V lost 1 base and J lost 1 base. This CDR3 has 16 residues. Germline V gene sequence: CDR1 SGHAT, CDR2 FQDESV (reference sequence). CDR3: CASSLDWREVSYEQYF. The CDR3 DNA reads as TGTGCCAGCAGCTTAGATTGGCGGGAGGTATCCTACGAGCAGTACTTC. The full variable domain, rest sourced from reference TRBV11-1 and TRBJ2-7, is EAEVAQSPRYKITEKSQAVAFWCDPISGHATLYWYRQILGQGPELLVQFQDESVVDDSQLPKDRFSAERLKGVDSTLKIQPAELGDSAMYLCASSLDWREVSYEQYFGPGTRLTVT.

This rearrangement joins TRBV5-1 to TRBJ2-7; possibly TRBD2 for D (5 bases). The CDR3 is 14 residues long. Deletions cut 0 bases from V and 2 bases from J, with 9 bases between. Germline V gene lookup returns CDR1 SGHRS and CDR2 YFSETQ. CDR3 loop: CASSLGGSAYEQYF. The CDR3 coding sequence is TGCGCCAGCAGCTTGGGAGGGAGTGCCTACGAGCAGTACTTC.

The chain has TRBV14 and TRBJ2-3; D is unresolved. The CDR3 has 14 residues. Trimming stripped 2 bases from V and 2 bases from J, with 8 bases between. Germline lookup yields CDR1 SGHDN and CDR2 FVKESK. The CDR3 is CASSQQETTDTQYF. The CDR3 bases are TGTGCCAGCAGCCAACAGGAGACCACAGATACGCAGTATTTT.

The genes are TRBV18 and TRBJ1-1; D is unclear. CDR1 is KGHSH and CDR2 is LQKENI in the germline V gene. V was shortened by 2 bases and J by 0 bases, with 7 bases between the two germline ends. This CDR3 contains 14 residues. CDR3 in DNA: TGTGCCAGCTCACCAAAAACTTTGAACACTGAAGCTTTCTTT. It encodes CASSPKTLNTEAFF.

This rearrangement joins TRBV6-5 to TRBJ1-1, with D unresolved. Trimming took off 2 bases at V and 0 bases at J, with 10 bases between the two ends. The CDR3 loop spans 15 amino acids. Germline V gene sequence: CDR1 MNHEY, CDR2 SVGAGI. Here the CDR3 DNA reads TGTGCCAGCAGTTACGGCAGCCCGATGAACACTGAAGCTTTCTTT. This sequence encodes CASSYGSPMNTEAFF.

This chain joins TRBV25-1 and TRBJ2-5; TRBD1 might be the D (6 bases). Germline values: CDR1 MGHDK, CDR2 SYGVNS. This CDR3 is 17 amino acids long. Trimming took 8 bases from V and 4 from J, leaving 26 bases between them. Here the CDR3 DNA reads TGTGCCAGCGTGAATCCCCTACTGCATCAGGGGCGAGAGACCCAGTACTTC. It translates to CASVNPLLHQGRETQYF.

This chain links TRBV28 with TRBJ1-1; no definite D call. Per germline, CDR1 MDHEN and CDR2 SYDVKM. V lost 6 bases and J lost 0, with 8 bases in between. The CDR3 has 13 residues. CDR3 in amino acids: CASSRSMNTEAFF. The CDR3 DNA reads TGTGCCAGCAGCCGAAGTATGAACACTGAAGCTTTCTTT.

The count of this clone is one. V gene TRBV5-6 combines with J gene TRBJ2-3; 9 bases are a match to TRBD1. V dropped 5 bases and J dropped 8; count of bases not matched to a gene: 12. CDR1 is SGHDT, CDR2 YYEEEE, per germline. CDR3 length: 15 residues. CDR3 nucleotides: TGTGCCAGCAGTTCAACAGGGGGCCCCCTCGGTACGCAGTATTTT. Its protein is CASSSTGGPLGTQYF. The full variable domain, in which reference TRBV5-6 and TRBJ2-3 provide the parts outside the CDR3, is DAGVTQSPTHLIKTRGQQVTLRCSPKSGHDTVSWYQQALGQGPQFIFQYYEEEERQRGNFPDRFSGHQFPNYSSELNVNALLLGDSALYLCASSSTGGPLGTQYFGPGTRLTVL.

The V call is TRBV28, the J call TRBJ1-5; D gene uncertain. The germline gives CDR1 MDHEN, CDR2 SYDVKM. This CDR3 is 16 amino acids long. V was pared by 6 bases and J by 0 bases, with 15 bases between. The CDR3 loop is CASSPHAGISNQPQHF. CDR3 in DNA: TGTGCCAGCAGCCCTCATGCGGGTATTAGCAATCAGCCCCAGCATTTT. Full variable domain (outside the CDR3, taken from reference TRBV28 and TRBJ1-5): DVKVTQSSRYLVKRTGEKVFLECVQDMDHENMFWYRQDPGLGLRLIYFSYDVKMKEKGDIPEGYSVSREKKERFSLILESASTNQTSMYLCASSPHAGISNQPQHFGDGTRLSIL.

The chain joins TRBV4-1 to TRBJ2-1; the D gene is possibly TRBD1 (5 bases). CDR3 length equals 12 residues. Trimming cost V 0 bases and J 9 bases, with 6 bases left between them. Germline CDR1 is MGHRA and CDR2 is YSYEKL. The CDR3 nucleotides are TGCGCCAGCAGCCAAGAAAGGGGTGAGCAGTTCTTC. Its translation is CASSQERGEQFF.

This chain connects TRBV27 to TRBJ2-7; 14 bases are shared with TRBD2. V was pared by 3 bases and J by 9 bases, with 16 bases of the junction left unmatched. CDR1 and CDR2 from the germline V gene are MNHEY and SMNVEV (reference sequence). The CDR3 is 18 residues long. As DNA, the CDR3 is TGTGCCAGCAGTTTGGAGGGATTACCGGGACTAGCGGGAGATAGGCAGTACTTC. This encodes CASSLEGLPGLAGDRQYF.

The CDR3 protein is CASSQERQGLHEQFF. The CDR3 region has the DNA TGCGCCAGCAGCCAAGAACGACAGGGGCTACATGAGCAGTTCTTC. The V and J genes are TRBV4-3 and TRBJ2-1; 8 nucleotides agree with TRBD1. Trimming took 0 bases from V and 8 from J; bases not matched to a gene: 6. The CDR3 has 15 residues. Germline V gives CDR1 LGHNA, CDR2 YSLEER.

This chain joins TRBV7-9 and TRBJ2-1; 7 positions match TRBD1. The CDR3 sequence is 15 residues long. Looked up from germline, CDR1 is SEHNR and CDR2 is FQNEAQ (reference sequence). The junction had 5 bases not matched to a gene; V was cut back by 4 bases and J by 2 bases. CDR3: CASSSQTGPYNEQFF. The CDR3, as DNA: TGTGCCAGCAGCTCACAGACAGGGCCCTACAATGAGCAGTTCTTC.

This chain links TRBV19 with TRBJ2-1; D remains unclear. Deletions cut 7 bases from V and 6 bases from J, with 16 bases between. Germline values: CDR1 LNHDA, CDR2 SQIVND (reference sequence). This CDR3 is built from 14 residues. Written as DNA, the CDR3 is TGTGCCAGTACGGCCGTGGCAGCTCCCAATGAGCAGTTCTTC. It encodes CASTAVAAPNEQFF. The full variable domain, its missing parts supplied by reference TRBV19 and TRBJ2-1, is DGGITQSPKYLFRKEGQNVTLSCEQNLNHDAMYWYRQDPGQGLRLIYYSQIVNDFQKGDIAEGYSVSREKKESFPLTVTSAQKNPTAFYLCASTAVAAPNEQFFGPGTRLTVL.

The chain combines TRBV2 with TRBJ2-3; 9 positions agree with TRBD2. Trimming took 2 bases from V and 6 from J; bases not matched to a gene: 12. Germline V lookup: CDR1 SNHLY, CDR2 FYNNEI. CDR3 length: 17 residues. The CDR3 here is CASSENISGSHWDTQYF. The CDR3 coding sequence is TGTGCCAGCAGTGAAAACATTAGCGGGAGTCATTGGGATACGCAGTATTTT.

The V and J genes are TRBV7-3 and TRBJ1-5; D unclear. Germline V gene sequence: CDR1 SGHTA, CDR2 FQGTGA. The V and J ends lost 6 bases and 5 bases respectively, with 14 bases between them. The CDR3 has 14 residues. The CDR3 is CASSFAPLDQPQHF. CDR3 in DNA: TGTGCCAGCAGTTTTGCGCCCTTAGATCAGCCCCAGCATTTT.

With regard to this clone: Compared with germline, one end of the junction differs, possibly owing to a read error. The chain employs TRBV18 and TRBJ1-3; 7 nucleotides agree with TRBD1. Germline V CDR1 and CDR2: KGHSH, LQKENI. This CDR3 has 14 amino acids. DNA for the CDR3: TGTGCCAGCACACCGGGACAGCTCTGGGACACCATATATTTT. Protein: CASTPGQLWDTIYF.

J is TRBJ1-1 and V is TRBV29-1; possible D gene TRBD1, 5 bases. The V and J ends lost 7 bases and 1 base respectively, with 7 bases between them. CDR3 size: 11 residues. CDR1 is SQVTM, CDR2 ANQGSEA, per germline. CDR3 amino acids: CSATGNTEAFF. DNA for the CDR3: TGCAGCGCCACAGGGAACACTGAAGCTTTCTTT.

This chain joins TRBV14 and TRBJ1-3, with D hard to call. Trimming left V 4 bases short and J 2 bases short, with 6 bases between. Germline CDR1 is SGHDN and CDR2 is FVKESK. This CDR3 has 13 amino acids. The CDR3 is CASSRAAGNTIYF. DNA of the CDR3: TGTGCCAGCAGCCGCGCCGCTGGAAACACCATATATTTT.

The genes are TRBV6-5 and TRBJ2-7; TRBD1 aligns across 11 bases. Germline CDR1 reads MNHEY; CDR2 reads SVGAGI. With 1 base clipped from V and 4 bases from J, the junction kept 3 bases outside the gene matches. CDR3 size: 15 residues. The CDR3 loop is CASSYLGQGVYEQYF. In nucleotides, the CDR3 is TGTGCCAGCAGTTACTTGGGACAGGGGGTATACGAGCAGTACTTC.

The V call is TRBV9, the J call TRBJ2-5; 8 positions match TRBD1. Germline V gene lookup returns CDR1 SGDLS and CDR2 YYNGEE. The CDR3 runs 14 residues. The J segment lost 5 bases and the V segment lost 0 bases, leaving 3 bases of the junction unmatched. The CDR3 protein is CASSVETGVETQYF. In DNA form, the CDR3 reads TGTGCCAGCAGCGTAGAGACAGGGGTTGAGACCCAGTACTTC.

V is TRBV30 and J is TRBJ2-5; D ambiguous. This CDR3 is 14 amino acids long. The V gene lost 5 bases and the J gene lost 0 bases, with 13 bases spanning the gap. In germline, CDR1 is GTSNPN, CDR2 SVGIG (reference sequence). The CDR3 DNA is TGTGCCTGGGCCCCCCATACGTACCAAGAGACCCAGTACTTC. It translates to CAWAPHTYQETQYF.

This clone showed up just a few times. The chain combines TRBV18 with TRBJ2-1, with 7 nucleotides matching TRBD1. CDR3 length: 15 amino acids. The V gene's germline CDR1 is KGHSH and CDR2 LQKENI. The trim removed 2 bases at V and 4 bases at J, leaving 5 bases unmatched. The CDR3 nucleotides read TGTGCCAGCTCACCAACAGGGGTAGGATACAATGAGCAGTTCTTC. Amino acids: CASSPTGVGYNEQFF.

The chain couples TRBV6-1 to TRBJ2-7; D unclear. Germline V gene data show CDR1 as MNHNS and CDR2 as SASEGT. The CDR3 contains 11 residues. The V end lost 5 bases, the J end lost 7 bases, and 9 bases lay between the germline ends. CDR3 protein: CASSSATEQYF. The DNA for the CDR3 is TGTGCCAGCAGTTCTGCTACGGAGCAGTACTTC.

This chain connects TRBV30 to TRBJ1-2; 8 positions agree with TRBD1. Germline CDR1 reads GTSNPN; CDR2 reads SVGIG (reference sequence). With 4 bases clipped from V and 2 bases from J, the junction kept 9 bases outside the gene matches. The CDR3 spans 15 residues. CDR3 bases: TGTGCCTGGAAAACTCTGGACAGGGCCAACTATGGCTACACCTTC. It translates to CAWKTLDRANYGYTF.

The rearrangement links TRBV4-2 to TRBJ1-5; no definite D call. The germline V and J ends were trimmed by 0 bases and 5 bases, with 11 bases remaining between them. CDR3 length equals 15 residues. Germline CDR1 is LGHNA and CDR2 is YNFKEQ. The DNA of the CDR3 is TGTGCCAGCAGCCAAGATGAGGAGATCGATCAGCCCCAGCATTTT. Translated, it gives CASSQDEEIDQPQHF.